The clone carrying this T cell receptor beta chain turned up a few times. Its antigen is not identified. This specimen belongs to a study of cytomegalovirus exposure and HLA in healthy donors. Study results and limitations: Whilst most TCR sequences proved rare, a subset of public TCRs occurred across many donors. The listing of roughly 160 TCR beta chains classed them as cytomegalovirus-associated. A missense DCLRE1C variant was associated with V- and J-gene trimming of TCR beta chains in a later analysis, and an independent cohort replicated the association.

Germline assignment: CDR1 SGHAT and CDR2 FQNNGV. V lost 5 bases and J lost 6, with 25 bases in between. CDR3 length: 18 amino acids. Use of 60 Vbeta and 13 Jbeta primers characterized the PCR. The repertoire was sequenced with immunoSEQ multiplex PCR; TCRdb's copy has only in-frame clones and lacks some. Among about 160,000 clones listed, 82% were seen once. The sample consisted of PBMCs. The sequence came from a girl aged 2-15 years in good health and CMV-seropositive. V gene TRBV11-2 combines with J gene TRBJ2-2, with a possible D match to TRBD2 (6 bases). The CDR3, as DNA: TGTGCCAGCAGCCCATCACGACTGGACTATAGAATACCCGGGGAGCTGTTTTTT. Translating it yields CASSPSRLDYRIPGELFF.